This passage covers 17 T cell receptor beta chains from one sample sequenced in a study of OX40 agonist ivuxolimab in advanced cancers. Assay used: immunoSEQ multiplex PCR; TCRdb lists only in-frame clones, some missing. The sample lists nearly 50,000 clones, about 88% occurring once. The sample here was CD4+ or CD8+ T cells sorted from blood, taken in a trial of the OX40 agonist ivuxolimab. Receptor source: an adult with an advanced solid tumor such as melanoma, head and neck, liver or kidney cancer.

This clone was observed a single time. The rearrangement uses TRBV4-2 and TRBJ2-7, with 10 bases that match TRBD2. V was clipped by 0 bases and J by 4 bases; unmatched bases: 6. Per the germline V gene, CDR1 is LGHNA and CDR2 is YNFKEQ. The length of the CDR3 is 16 residues. The CDR3 here is CASSQDGASGSYEQYF. CDR3 DNA: TGTGCCAGCAGCCAAGATGGTGCTAGCGGGAGTTACGAGCAGTACTTC.

V is TRBV28 and J is TRBJ2-6; D unclear. The germline CDR1 and CDR2 sequences are MDHEN and SYDVKM. Trimming shortened V by 10 bases and J by 0 bases, and 10 bases separated the two germline ends. This CDR3 region has 14 residues. CDR3 region: CATGRRSGANVLTF. As DNA, the CDR3 is TGTGCCACCGGACGCCGCTCTGGGGCCAACGTCCTGACTTTC.

The rearrangement links TRBV7-2 to TRBJ2-2, with 10 bases matching TRBD2. The germline V gene has CDR1 SGHTA and CDR2 FQGNSA. CDR3 length: 14 amino acids. The ends lost 5 bases at V and 7 bases at J; junction bases unmatched: 4. CDR3 region: CASSVSGRVGELFF. CDR3 nucleotide sequence: TGTGCCAGCAGCGTAAGCGGGAGGGTCGGGGAGCTGTTTTTT.

This clone showed up just once. The chain carries TRBV5-1 and TRBJ2-1; 7 bases fit TRBD2. Trimming at V came to 0 bases and at J to 2 bases, leaving 5 bases not matched to a gene. The CDR3 is 16 amino acids. Germline V CDR1 and CDR2: SGHRS, YFSETQ. DNA of the CDR3: TGCGCCAGCAGCTTGGCCGGCGGGAGCACCTACAATGAGCAGTTCTTC. It codes for CASSLAGGSTYNEQFF.

The rearrangement links TRBV30 to TRBJ2-3; no firm D call. The V end lost 3 bases, the J end lost 5 bases, and 6 bases lay between the germline ends. In germline, CDR1 is GTSNPN, CDR2 SVGIG (reference sequence). This CDR3 is 11 amino acids long. The CDR3 here is CAWSNRDTQYF. The CDR3 nucleotides read TGTGCCTGGAGCAATAGAGATACGCAGTATTTT.

The chain uses TRBV6-5 and TRBJ2-7; D remains unclear. The CDR3 is made up of 12 amino acids. CDR1 is MNHEY and CDR2 is SVGAGI in the germline V gene. Trimming left V 4 bases short and J 2 bases short, with 6 bases between. The CDR3 loop reads CASSSTTYEQYF. The CDR3 DNA is TGTGCCAGCAGTTCCACCACCTACGAGCAGTACTTC.

The chain has TRBV6-5 and TRBJ1-3, with unresolved D. Germline V gene data show CDR1 as MNHEY and CDR2 as SVGAGI. This CDR3 comprises 14 residues. The V gene lost 6 bases and the J gene lost 5 bases, with 14 bases spanning the gap. CDR3 sequence (DNA): TGTGCCAGCAGATCGTCTGGGCGTCGAAACACCATATATTTT. This translates into CASRSSGRRNTIYF.

The rearrangement links TRBV19 to TRBJ1-2; possible D gene TRBD1, 6 bases. V lost 3 bases to trimming and J lost 7 bases, with 15 bases between them. The CDR3 extends over 14 amino acids. CDR1 LNHDA and CDR2 SQIVND come from the germline V gene (reference sequence). CDR3 nucleotide sequence: TGTGCCAGTAGTATCGGGACACGCGGAGGTGGCTACACCTTC. Its protein is CASSIGTRGGGYTF.

J is TRBJ1-4 and V is TRBV7-8; D is unresolved. Germline V CDR1 and CDR2: SGHVS, FQNEAQ. This CDR3 has 15 residues. The V end lost 5 bases, the J end lost 0 bases, and 10 bases lay between the germline ends. CDR3 region: CASSTSAATNEKLFF. The CDR3 DNA sequence: TGTGCCAGCAGCACATCAGCTGCAACTAATGAAAAACTGTTTTTT.

The gene calls are TRBV6-5 and TRBJ1-5; D is uncertain. The CDR3 length is 12 residues. Germline lookup yields CDR1 MNHEY and CDR2 SVGAGI. V shed 8 bases and J shed 4 bases, with 9 bases lying between them. CDR3 region: CASGSINQPQHF. The CDR3 DNA reads as TGTGCCAGCGGGTCAATAAATCAGCCCCAGCATTTT.

The chain has TRBV5-1 and TRBJ2-7, with D possibly being TRBD2 (6 bases). There are 15 residues in the CDR3. V was trimmed by 3 bases and J by 2 bases, leaving 15 bases between them. In germline, CDR1 is SGHRS, CDR2 YFSETQ. Here the CDR3 DNA reads TGCGCCAGCAGCTCCGGGGTTAGCGGTCCCTACGAGCAGTACTTC. Translating it yields CASSSGVSGPYEQYF. Full variable domain (outside the CDR3, taken from reference TRBV5-1 and TRBJ2-7): KAGVTQTPRYLIKTRGQQVTLSCSPISGHRSVSWYQQTPGQGLQFLFEYFSETQRNKGNFPGRFSGRQFSNSRSEMNVSTLELGDSALYLCASSSGVSGPYEQYFGPGTRLTVT.

This sequence joins TRBV6-1 and TRBJ2-3; 12 bases map to TRBD2. CDR3 size: 15 residues. V was pared by 9 bases and J by 5 bases, with 9 bases of the junction left unmatched. CDR1 is MNHNS, CDR2 SASEGT, per germline. The CDR3 reads CASRGETSGRDTQYF. CDR3 nucleotide sequence: TGTGCCAGTCGGGGGGAGACTAGCGGGAGAGATACGCAGTATTTT.

J is TRBJ2-3 and V is TRBV7-3; 8 nucleotides agree with TRBD1. V shed 6 bases, J shed 1 base, and the junction held 6 bases outside the gene matches. CDR1 is SGHTA, CDR2 FQGTGA, per germline. This CDR3 has 15 residues. Written as DNA, the CDR3 is TGTGCCAGCAGTAAATTGACAGGGGGCACAGATACGCAGTATTTT. This encodes CASSKLTGGTDTQYF.

The CDR3 is CASSEGGAGEFGNTIYF. CDR3 nucleotide sequence: TGTGCCAGCAGTGAAGGGGGGGCAGGGGAGTTTGGAAACACCATATATTTT. The V and J genes are TRBV6-1 and TRBJ1-3; possibly TRBD1 for D (6 bases). V was cut by 1 base and J by 3 bases, with 16 bases left in between. CDR3 size: 17 residues. The germline V gene has CDR1 MNHNS and CDR2 SASEGT.

V and J are TRBV28 and TRBJ2-2; no clear D gene. Deletions cut 4 bases from V and 0 bases from J, with 15 bases between. CDR3 size: 17 residues. The germline gives CDR1 MDHEN, CDR2 SYDVKM. The CDR3 is CASSSPGPLTNTGELFF. The CDR3 coding sequence is TGTGCCAGCAGTTCCCCCGGACCCCTGACGAACACCGGGGAGCTGTTTTTT.

The V call is TRBV27, the J call TRBJ1-1, with D unresolved. Germline V CDR1 and CDR2: MNHEY, SMNVEV (reference sequence). The CDR3 spans 13 residues. Trimming removed 2 bases at V and 1 base at J, with 5 bases between. CDR3 nucleotide sequence: TGTGCCAGCAGTTTAAGGTGGAACACTGAAGCTTTCTTT. This sequence encodes CASSLRWNTEAFF.

The chain combines TRBV11-1 with TRBJ2-7; the D is unclear. The ends were cut back, 1 base at V and 3 bases at J, with 10 bases in the middle. This CDR3 region has 14 residues. Germline-derived CDR1 and CDR2 are SGHAT and FQDESV (reference sequence). The CDR3 spells CASSLEGRHYEQYF. Written as DNA, the CDR3 is TGTGCCAGCAGCTTAGAAGGGCGACACTACGAGCAGTACTTC.